The 16 T cell receptor beta chains below all came from one sample that was sequenced in a study of blood T cell repertoires in COVID-19. Data came from immunoSEQ multiplex PCR; TCRdb stores just in-frame clones and leaves some out. The data hold 200,000 to 250,000 clones, with around 85% observed a single time. The specimen was PBMCs or T cells enriched from blood (not recorded which). The receptors derive from a woman aged 40-49 years with acute COVID-19.

The chain has TRBV27 and TRBJ2-1; 11 nucleotides align to TRBD2. The V gene's germline CDR1 is MNHEY and CDR2 SMNVEV (reference sequence). Losses at the gene ends were 5 bases for V and 8 bases for J; bases not matched to a gene: 11. The CDR3 runs 16 residues. The CDR3 region is CASSILAGAVRDEQFF. The DNA of the CDR3 is TGTGCCAGCAGTATACTAGCGGGAGCCGTGCGAGATGAGCAGTTCTTC.

The chain combines TRBV9 with TRBJ2-5, with 13 bases fitting TRBD2. Per the germline V gene, CDR1 is SGDLS and CDR2 is YYNGEE. This CDR3 region has 18 residues. The V segment lost 4 bases and the J segment 5 bases; nucleotides outside the gene matches: 14. CDR3 residues: CASSLETGLAGVRETQYF. CDR3 DNA sequence: TGTGCCAGCAGCCTAGAGACCGGACTAGCGGGAGTAAGGGAGACCCAGTACTTC.

The chain carries TRBV28 and TRBJ1-2; TRBD1 matches 10 bases. This CDR3 has 13 amino acids. V lost 6 bases and J lost 13; bases outside the gene matches: 11. CDR1 is MDHEN and CDR2 is SYDVKM in the germline V gene. The chain's CDR3 is CASSLRTGGKTTF. CDR3 coding DNA: TGTGCCAGCAGCCTACGGACAGGGGGGAAGACCACCTTC.

The chain combines TRBV4-3 with TRBJ1-1; tentative D call: TRBD1 (6 bases). Germline-derived CDR1 and CDR2 are LGHNA and YSLEER. Deletions cut 4 bases from V and 4 bases from J, with 16 bases between. The CDR3 runs to 15 residues. CDR3 coding DNA: TGCGCCAGCAGCCCTTACAGGGTAGATGGCACTGAAGCTTTCTTT. Translated: CASSPYRVDGTEAFF.

In regard to this clone: Its ends do not fully match the called genes, so a read error is possible. V usage is TRBV7-6 and J usage is TRBJ1-1; no definite D call. This CDR3 comprises 16 residues. The germline gives CDR1 SGHVS, CDR2 FNYEAQ. The CDR3 region has the DNA TGTGCCAGCAGCTTAGGGGGAGTCAGTGTGAACGCTGAAGCTTTCTTT. It specifies CASSLGGVSVNAEAFF.

The chain employs TRBV28 and TRBJ1-4; D might be TRBD1 (5 bases). V was pared by 6 bases and J by 10 bases, with 15 bases between. There are 13 residues in the CDR3. Germline CDR1 reads MDHEN; CDR2 reads SYDVKM. The CDR3: CASRDTGEGKLFF. CDR3 coding DNA: TGTGCCAGCAGGGATACGGGGGAGGGAAAACTGTTTTTT.

V is TRBV4-1 and J is TRBJ1-6; D ambiguous. V was pared by 7 bases and J by 8 bases, with 12 bases between. Germline V lookup: CDR1 MGHRA, CDR2 YSYEKL. This CDR3 spans 13 amino acids. As DNA, the CDR3 is TGCGCCAGCACTAAACGACATGATTCACCCCTCCACTTT. This encodes CASTKRHDSPLHF.

The V gene is TRBV30, the J gene TRBJ1-5, with D perhaps TRBD1 (6 bases). Between the trimmed V and J ends, which lost 7 bases and 3 bases, there was a span of 16 bases. The V gene's germline CDR1 is GTSNPN and CDR2 SVGIG (reference sequence). There are 14 residues in the CDR3. The CDR3 loop reads CAYTTGQNNQPQHF. The CDR3 DNA sequence: TGTGCCTATACAACGGGACAAAACAATCAGCCCCAGCATTTT.

This rearrangement joins TRBV10-3 to TRBJ2-7; 12 bases fit TRBD1. With 5 bases clipped from V and 6 bases from J, the junction kept 5 bases outside the gene matches. The CDR3 covers 14 residues. The germline V gene encodes CDR1 ENHRY and CDR2 SYGVKD. In DNA form, the CDR3 reads TGTGCCATCAGTTCCGGGACAGGGGGCGTCGAGCAGTACTTC. This sequence encodes CAISSGTGGVEQYF.

V usage is TRBV3-1 (or the pseudogene TRBV3-2) and J usage is TRBJ1-3; D is undetermined. V was pared by 1 base and J by 4 bases, with 11 bases between. CDR3 length: 15 amino acids. Germline V gene sequence: CDR1 LGHDT, CDR2 YNNKEL (reference sequence). The CDR3 sequence: CASSQGPGQGNTIYF. Here the CDR3 DNA reads TGTGCCAGCAGCCAAGGCCCAGGCCAAGGAAACACCATATATTTT.

The CDR3 reads CASSLTGSSYNEQFF. CDR3 sequence (DNA): TGTGCCAGCAGCTTGACAGGAAGCTCCTACAATGAGCAGTTCTTC. This chain links TRBV7-6 with TRBJ2-1; TRBD1 might be the D (6 bases). Germline loops: CDR1 SGHVS, CDR2 FNYEAQ. Between the trimmed V and J ends, which lost 3 bases and 0 bases, there was a span of 9 bases. CDR3 length equals 15 residues. Using reference TRBV7-6 and TRBJ2-1 for the parts outside the CDR3, the full variable domain is GAGVSQSPRYKVTKRGQDVALRCDPISGHVSLYWYRQALGQGPEFLTYFNYEAQQDKSGLPNDRFSAERPEGSISTLTIQRTEQRDSAMYRCASSLTGSSYNEQFFGPGTRLTVL.

V and J are TRBV29-1 and TRBJ1-2, with 11 bases fitting TRBD1. The CDR3 runs 13 residues. Germline V gives CDR1 SQVTM, CDR2 ANQGSEA. V trimming: 7 bases; J trimming: 4 bases; junction bases outside the gene matches: 5. In nucleotides, the CDR3 is TGCAGCGCCGGACAGGGGGCAGGCTATGGCTACACCTTC. Its protein product is CSAGQGAGYGYTF.

The gene calls are TRBV6-1 and TRBJ2-7; D is undetermined. V shed 1 base and J shed 4 bases, with 5 bases lying between them. CDR3 size: 12 residues. In germline, CDR1 is MNHNS, CDR2 SASEGT. CDR3 sequence (DNA): TGTGCCAGCAGTGAAGGTCCGTACGAGCAGTACTTC. Its translation: CASSEGPYEQYF.

The chain joins TRBV11-3 to TRBJ2-1, with D perhaps matching TRBD2 (5 bases). This CDR3 spans 15 amino acids. Trimming took 1 base from V and 9 from J, leaving 16 bases between them. Germline-derived CDR1 and CDR2 are SGHNT and YENEEA. The CDR3 coding sequence is TGTGCCAGCAGCTTAGGTCTAGCTGGAGTTAGTGAGCAGTTCTTC. It specifies CASSLGLAGVSEQFF.

The chain employs TRBV6-5 and TRBJ2-7; D possibly corresponds to TRBD1 (5 bases). Germline CDR1 reads MNHEY; CDR2 reads SVGAGI. Trimming shortened V by 0 bases and J by 2 bases, and 14 bases separated the two germline ends. CDR3 length: 16 residues. The CDR3 bases are TGTGCCAGCAGTTACTCGAAAACAACAGGAGCCTACGAGCAGTACTTC. It translates to CASSYSKTTGAYEQYF.

The gene calls are TRBV28 and TRBJ1-2; TRBD1 is a possible D gene (6 bases). V was shortened by 6 bases and J by 5 bases, with 16 bases between the two germline ends. Germline lookup yields CDR1 MDHEN and CDR2 SYDVKM. The CDR3 is 14 amino acids. In DNA, the CDR3 is TGTGCCAGCAGCAAGGGGGGGACAAATTATGGCTACACCTTC. This gives the protein CASSKGGTNYGYTF.